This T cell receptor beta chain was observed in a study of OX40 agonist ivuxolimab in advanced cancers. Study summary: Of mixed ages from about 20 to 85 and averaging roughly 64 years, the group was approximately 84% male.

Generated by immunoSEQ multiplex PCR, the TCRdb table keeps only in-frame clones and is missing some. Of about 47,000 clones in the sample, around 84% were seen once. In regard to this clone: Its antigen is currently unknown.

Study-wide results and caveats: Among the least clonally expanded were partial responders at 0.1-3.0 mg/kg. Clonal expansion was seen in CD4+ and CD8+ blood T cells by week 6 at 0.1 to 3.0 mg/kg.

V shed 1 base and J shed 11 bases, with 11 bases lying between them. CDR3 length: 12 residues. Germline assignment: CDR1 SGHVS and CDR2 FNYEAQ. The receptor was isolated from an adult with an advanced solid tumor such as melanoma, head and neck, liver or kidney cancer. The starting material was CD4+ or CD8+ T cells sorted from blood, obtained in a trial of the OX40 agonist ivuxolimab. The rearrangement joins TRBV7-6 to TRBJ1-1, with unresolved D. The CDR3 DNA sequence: TGTGCCAGCAGCTTAGACCCCGGGAAGGCTTTCTTT. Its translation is CASSLDPGKAFF.